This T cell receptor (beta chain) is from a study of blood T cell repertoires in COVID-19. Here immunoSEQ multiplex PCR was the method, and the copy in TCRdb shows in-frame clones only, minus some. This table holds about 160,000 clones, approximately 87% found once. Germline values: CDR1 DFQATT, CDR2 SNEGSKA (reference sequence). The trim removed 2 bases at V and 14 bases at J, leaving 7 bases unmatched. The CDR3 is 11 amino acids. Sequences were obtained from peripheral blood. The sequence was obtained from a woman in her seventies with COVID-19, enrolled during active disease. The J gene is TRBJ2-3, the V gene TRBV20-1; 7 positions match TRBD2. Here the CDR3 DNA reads TGCAGTGCTAGACCCCGGGAGGAGTGGTATTTT. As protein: CSARPREEWYF.